This is a list of T cell receptor beta chains from one sample in a study of cytomegalovirus exposure and HLA in healthy donors. Here immunoSEQ multiplex PCR was the method, and the copy in TCRdb shows in-frame clones only, minus some. This table has some 180,000 clones, 78% appearing once. The specimen was PBMCs. Every receptor here comes from a female donor in good health and CMV-seronegative. Each CDR3 is given with its conserved first and last residue. The D gene is left open where the match is weak.

J: TRBJ2-5; D: TRBD2; length: 15; V: TRBV29-1; CDR3: CSVVGLAGSGRTQYF
J: TRBJ2-5; D: .; length: 14; V: TRBV19; CDR3: CASSIREIGETQYF
J: TRBJ2-1; D: TRBD2; length: 17; V: TRBV27; CDR3: CASSLRGTSGRFTEQFF
J: TRBJ2-5; D: TRBD1; length: 15; V: TRBV7-9; CDR3: CASSLKDRVPETQYF
J: TRBJ2-1; D: TRBD2; length: 15; V: TRBV5-6; CDR3: CASSSLAGGPNEQFF
J: TRBJ2-5; D: TRBD2; length: 16; V: TRBV5-1; CDR3: CASSPTLAGEYVAQYF
J: TRBJ1-2; D: .; length: 14; V: TRBV2; CDR3: CASSEARDYYGYTF
J: TRBJ2-1; D: TRBD1; length: 15; V: TRBV6-5; CDR3: CASSYVSGGGNEQFF
J: TRBJ2-3; D: TRBD2; length: 16; V: TRBV6-6; CDR3: CASSYPLAGGTDTQYF
J: TRBJ2-1; D: .; length: 11; V: TRBV28; CDR3: CASSLVAEQFF
J: TRBJ1-3; D: .; length: 14; V: TRBV6-5; CDR3: CASSYRGTGNTIYF
J: TRBJ2-3; D: TRBD2; length: 16; V: TRBV7-2; CDR3: CASSPTSGAGGYTQYF
J: TRBJ2-3; D: TRBD2; length: 15; V: TRBV29-1; CDR3: CSSRRGLAGTDTQYF
J: TRBJ1-2; D: .; length: 15; V: TRBV5-5; CDR3: CASSLVGGSNYGYTF
J: TRBJ1-5; D: TRBD1; length: 13; V: TRBV7-2; CDR3: CASAYRGTQPQHF
J: TRBJ1-1; D: .; length: 13; V: TRBV5-1; CDR3: CASSLMTDTEAFF
J: TRBJ2-5; D: .; length: 14; V: TRBV5-1; CDR3: CASSLEASSETQYF
J: TRBJ2-1; D: TRBD2; length: 17; V: TRBV5-1; CDR3: CASSVEKLAGVTNEQFF
J: TRBJ2-2; D: TRBD2; length: 17; V: TRBV7-2; CDR3: CASSSLGGTKNTGELFF
J: TRBJ2-7; D: TRBD1; length: 15; V: TRBV7-9; CDR3: CASRPVLGQGYEQYF
J: TRBJ1-3; D: .; length: 15; V: TRBV28; CDR3: CASSSLTASGNTIYF
J: TRBJ1-2; D: .; length: 14; V: TRBV10-2; CDR3: CASSLPGGGNGYTF
J: TRBJ2-2; D: .; length: 13; V: TRBV7-2; CDR3: CASSLMQTGELFF
J: TRBJ2-7; D: .; length: 15; V: TRBV6-5; CDR3: CASSYEKGLFHEQYF
J: TRBJ1-5; D: .; length: 17; V: TRBV19; CDR3: CASSIDSGGIGNQPQHF